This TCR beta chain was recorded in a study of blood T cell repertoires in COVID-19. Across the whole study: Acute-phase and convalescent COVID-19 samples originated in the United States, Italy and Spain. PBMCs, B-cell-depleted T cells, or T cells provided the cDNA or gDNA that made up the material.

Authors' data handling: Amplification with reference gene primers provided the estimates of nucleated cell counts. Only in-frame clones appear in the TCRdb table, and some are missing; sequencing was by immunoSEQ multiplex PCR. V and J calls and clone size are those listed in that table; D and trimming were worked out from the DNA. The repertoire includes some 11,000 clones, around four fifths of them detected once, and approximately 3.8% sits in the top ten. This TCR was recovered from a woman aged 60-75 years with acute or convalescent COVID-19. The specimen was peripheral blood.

The CDR3 loop reads CASSQGLGPGLYEQYF. The CDR3, as DNA: TGTGCCAGCAGCCAGGGCCTCGGTCCAGGGCTCTACGAGCAGTACTTC. The genes are TRBV7-2 and TRBJ2-7, with TRBD1 as a possible D gene (5 bases). Looked up from germline, CDR1 is SGHTA and CDR2 is FQGNSA. The CDR3 loop spans 16 amino acids. The V end lost 5 bases, the J end lost 3 bases, and 20 bases lay between the germline ends.